The 25 T cell receptor beta chains in this list originate from one sample, sequenced in a study of CD8+CD57+ T cells in acquired aplastic anemia. The template used for profiling TCR beta VDJ and CDR3 was genomic DNA. Each CDR3 protein is one row after TCRdb ran MiXCR on the reads. The sample carries roughly 200,000 distinct CDR3 sequences, approximately 60% recorded once. Individuals selected for sequencing had exhibited CD8+CD57+ cell expansion on flow cytometry. The sample taken for sequencing was sorted CD4+, CD8+, or CD8+CD57+ T cells (not recorded which) from PBMCs. The receptor set was obtained from a human donor with aplastic anemia.

V is TRBV11-2 and J is TRBJ1-6; 7 nucleotides agree with TRBD1. The CDR3 spans 15 residues. Germline V lookup: CDR1 SGHAT, CDR2 FQNNGV. J lost 14 bases, V lost 0 bases, and 10 bases had no gene match. The CDR3 protein is CASSLEPGGSTALHF. The CDR3 DNA sequence: TGTGCCAGCAGCTTAGAGCCAGGGGGTAGTACGGCCCTCCACTTT. The variable domain in full, with the rest retrieved from reference TRBV11-2 and TRBJ1-6, is EAGVAQSPRYKIIEKRQSVAFWCNPISGHATLYWYQQILGQGPKLLIQFQNNGVVDDSQLPKDRFSAERLKGVDSTLKIQPAKLEDSAVYLCASSLEPGGSTALHFGNGTRLTVT.

This clonotype was seen ten or more times. The rearrangement uses TRBV5-1 and TRBJ2-7, with D possibly being TRBD2 (5 bases). V gave up 5 bases and J gave up 7 bases, with 22 bases separating them. The CDR3 extends over 15 amino acids. Germline V lookup: CDR1 SGHRS, CDR2 YFSETQ. The CDR3 is CASSYTGINFGEQYF. CDR3 DNA: TGCGCCAGCAGTTACACCGGGATCAACTTTGGGGAGCAGTACTTC.

The V and J genes are TRBV5-5 and TRBJ1-4; D call uncertain. Germline lookup yields CDR1 SGHKS and CDR2 YYEKEE (reference sequence). CDR3 size: 15 residues. The V end was cut by 2 bases, the J end by 12 bases, with 20 bases between. Here the CDR3 reads CASSLGWESSLELFF. CDR3 bases: TGTGCCAGCAGCTTAGGGTGGGAGAGCTCATTGGAACTGTTTTTT.

The chain links TRBV7-3 to TRBJ2-3; no clear D. The ends were cut back, 2 bases at V and 0 bases at J, with 9 bases in the middle. The CDR3 is made up of 15 amino acids. Germline V CDR1 and CDR2: SGHTA, FQGTGA. The CDR3 coding sequence is TGTGCCAGCAGCTTAGTAACTACTAGCACAGATACGCAGTATTTT. Amino acid sequence: CASSLVTTSTDTQYF.

The V gene is TRBV10-2, the J gene TRBJ2-1; TRBD2 matches at 13 bases. Germline CDR1 WSHSY, CDR2 SAAADI. This CDR3 contains 16 residues. The V and J ends lost 3 bases and 6 bases, in that order; junction bases with no gene match: 5. CDR3: CASSDRGLAGLNEQFF. The CDR3 DNA is TGCGCCAGCAGTGATCGGGGACTAGCGGGACTCAATGAGCAGTTCTTC.

The gene calls are TRBV29-1 and TRBJ2-6, with 7 bases aligning to TRBD1. Germline V CDR1 and CDR2: SQVTM, ANQGSEA. The J segment lost 0 bases and the V segment lost 6 bases, leaving 8 bases of the junction unmatched. There are 16 residues in the CDR3. For the CDR3, the DNA is TGCAGCGTGTATCAGGGACAGCCCTCTGGGGCCAACGTCCTGACTTTC. This codes for CSVYQGQPSGANVLTF.

As to this clonotype: An end of the junction differs from the germline gene, which may be a read error. This chain connects TRBV2 to TRBJ1-5; D is uncertain. CDR1 and CDR2 from the germline V gene are SNHLY and FYNNEI. This CDR3 contains 13 residues. CDR3 nucleotide sequence: TGTGCCAGCAGTGCCATCAAAGATCATCCCCAGCATTTT. Translation: CASSAIKDHPQHF.

This chain joins TRBV29-1 and TRBJ2-1; a weak D match, TRBD1 (5 bases). V gave up 2 bases and J gave up 4 bases, with 9 bases separating them. Germline loops: CDR1 SQVTM, CDR2 ANQGSEA. The CDR3 consists of 13 residues. The CDR3 spells CSVELDNYNEQFF. The CDR3 DNA reads TGCAGCGTTGAATTGGACAATTACAATGAGCAGTTCTTC.

Details on this clonotype: A much bigger clone sits one base away, suggesting this may be a read error. The chain is built from TRBV6-1 and TRBJ2-3; either TRBD1 or TRBD2 may fit D (5 bases each). The CDR3 length is 14 residues. Germline V CDR1 and CDR2: MNHNS, SASEGT. As DNA, the CDR3 is TGTGCCAGCAGTGAAATCCGGGGCACAGATACGCCGTATTTT. Encoded protein: CASSEIRGTDTPYF.

The CDR3 DNA sequence: TGTGCCAGCAGCTTCGGACAGGGATATAATTCACCCCTCCACTTT. It codes for CASSFGQGYNSPLHF. This chain uses TRBV9 with TRBJ1-6; 8 bases are a match to TRBD1. CDR3 length: 15 residues. J was trimmed by 4 bases and V by 4 bases; bases with no gene match: 4. The germline CDR1 and CDR2 sequences are SGDLS and YYNGEE.

This sequence joins TRBV19 and TRBJ1-5; D gene unclear. The germline V gene has CDR1 LNHDA and CDR2 SQIVND (reference sequence). CDR3 length: 15 amino acids. V was clipped by 4 bases and J by 1 base, with 11 bases between them. The CDR3 nucleotides read TGTGCCAGTAGTAGTTCAGGAGAAAGCAATCAGCCCCAGCATTTT. Translated: CASSSSGESNQPQHF.

This chain joins TRBV12-3 or TRBV12-4 and TRBJ1-4; D not certain. The CDR3 has 14 amino acids. Trimming pared 3 bases from V and 3 bases from J, leaving 8 bases between. For the CDR3, the DNA is TGTGCCAGCAGTTTGACACCTCCTAATGAAAAACTGTTTTTT. Translating gives CASSLTPPNEKLFF.

The CDR3 reads CASSFRGSGSGANVLTF. CDR3 nucleotides: TGTGCCAGCAGCTTTCGTGGTAGCGGCTCTGGGGCCAACGTCCTGACTTTC. V and J are TRBV7-9 and TRBJ2-6; the D gene is possibly TRBD2 (6 bases). Trimming pared 3 bases from V and 0 bases from J, leaving 12 bases between. The CDR3 is 17 amino acids. Germline V gene data show CDR1 as SEHNR and CDR2 as FQNEAQ (reference sequence).

Concerning this clonotype: The junction departs from the called germline gene at one end, perhaps through a read error. The chain recombines TRBV7-3 with TRBJ1-2, with TRBD1 matching over 12 bases. Per germline, CDR1 SGHTA and CDR2 FQGTGA. This CDR3 has 16 residues. The chain's CDR3 is CASSSTPGQGAIDYAF. The CDR3 region has the DNA TGTGCCAGCAGCTCCACCCCGGGACAGGGGGCCATTGACTACGCCTTC.

The genes are TRBV24-1 and TRBJ1-5; 9 nucleotides agree with TRBD1. The CDR3 has 15 amino acids. Germline CDR1 is KGHDR and CDR2 is SFDVKD. The V gene end was trimmed by 8 bases and the J gene end by 2 bases; junction bases not matched to a gene: 6. For the CDR3, the DNA is TGTGCCACCACTAAAGACAGGGGGTGCAATCAGCCCCAGCATTTT. Residues: CATTKDRGCNQPQHF.

This clonotype was found many times. This sequence joins TRBV5-5 and TRBJ2-7; no clear D gene. The V end was cut by 3 bases, the J end by 6 bases, with 16 bases between. The CDR3 extends over 14 amino acids. From germline, CDR1 is SGHKS and CDR2 YYEKEE (reference sequence). The CDR3 sequence: CASSSPQRPSEQYF. Written as DNA, the CDR3 is TGTGCCAGCAGCTCACCGCAGCGCCCCTCCGAGCAGTACTTC.

Only one count was recorded for this clonotype. The chain joins TRBV7-8 to TRBJ1-1, with unresolved D. From germline, CDR1 is SGHVS and CDR2 FQNEAQ. Trimming shortened V by 5 bases and J by 5 bases, and 18 bases separated the two germline ends. The length of the CDR3 is 15 residues. The CDR3, as DNA: TGTGCCAGCAGCGCGCAAGAAGGGCTGTGGACTGAAGCTTTCTTT. Its protein product is CASSAQEGLWTEAFF.

The chain has TRBV29-1 and TRBJ1-2, with unresolved D. Trimming stripped 4 bases from V and 5 bases from J, with 20 bases between. This CDR3 is built from 15 residues. CDR1 is SQVTM, CDR2 ANQGSEA, per germline. The CDR3 protein is CSVGPLRSPGYGYTF. CDR3 coding DNA: TGCAGCGTTGGTCCCCTCAGGAGCCCTGGATATGGCTACACCTTC.

Ten or more counts support this clonotype. The rearrangement links TRBV2 to TRBJ2-7; D perhaps matches TRBD1 (5 bases). V shed 8 bases and J shed 3 bases, with 23 bases lying between them. Germline CDR1 is SNHLY and CDR2 is FYNNEI. The CDR3 extends over 16 amino acids. DNA for the CDR3: TGTGCCAGCTTTAAAGGGGTTGACCCCCTCCTCTACGAGCAGTACTTC. As protein: CASFKGVDPLLYEQYF.

V and J are TRBV9 and TRBJ2-2; D is unresolved. The V gene lost 4 bases and the J gene lost 6 bases, with 10 bases spanning the gap. The CDR3 length is 13 residues. Germline loops: CDR1 SGDLS, CDR2 YYNGEE. The CDR3 sequence is CASSPRTAGELFF. CDR3 bases: TGTGCCAGCAGCCCCCGGACCGCCGGGGAGCTGTTTTTT.

Regarding this clonotype: At one end the junction does not follow the germline gene, possibly because of a read error. The chain is built from TRBV12-3 or TRBV12-4 and TRBJ2-7; D ambiguous. CDR3 length: 11 amino acids. This chain's CDR3 is CASSLGLLQYF. The CDR3, as DNA: TGTGCCAGCAGCTTAGGCCTGCTCCAGTACTTC.

The rearrangement uses TRBV20-1 and TRBJ2-3; maybe TRBD2 (6 bases). The germline gives CDR1 DFQATT, CDR2 SNEGSKA (reference sequence). The CDR3 is 14 amino acids. Between the trimmed V and J ends, which lost 5 bases and 1 base, there was a span of 13 bases. The CDR3: CSAGDWGGTDTQYF. For the CDR3, the DNA is TGCAGTGCTGGGGACTGGGGCGGCACAGATACGCAGTATTTT.

This rearrangement joins TRBV7-6 to TRBJ2-2, with TRBD1 matching over 9 bases. The CDR3 length is 18 residues. CDR1 is SGHVS, CDR2 FNYEAQ, per germline. Trimming cost V 2 bases and J 0 bases; bases outside gene matches: 7. The CDR3 loop reads CASSLSGQGCANTGELFF. CDR3 sequence (DNA): TGTGCCAGCAGCTTATCGGGACAGGGCTGTGCGAACACCGGGGAGCTGTTTTTT.

V and J are TRBV7-2 and TRBJ1-6, with a weak D call TRBD1 (5 bases). V was pared by 2 bases and J by 12 bases, with 17 bases between. Germline-derived CDR1 and CDR2 are SGHTA and FQGNSA. The CDR3 totals 15 residues. The CDR3 reads CASSLIPGPTIPLHF. In DNA form, the CDR3 reads TGTGCCAGCAGCTTAATCCCGGGACCCACCATACCCCTCCACTTT.

The genes are TRBV19 and TRBJ2-2, with unresolved D. V was shortened by 2 bases and J by 5 bases, with 9 bases between the two germline ends. Per germline, CDR1 LNHDA and CDR2 SQIVND (reference sequence). The CDR3 has 14 amino acids. The CDR3 nucleotides are TGTGCCAGTAGTATAACTGGGTCTACCGGGGAGCTGTTTTTT. This encodes CASSITGSTGELFF.